A single sample gave rise to the 31 T cell receptor beta chains below, sequenced in a study of T cells in Graves' hyperthyroidism and ophthalmopathy. Amplified TCR beta CDR3 regions derived from RNA transcripts. When the TCR CDR3 underwent first-round RT-PCR, the HTBI primer set was used. MiXCR, run by TCRdb on the multiplex PCR reads, gives a single entry per CDR3 protein. The sample lists about 700,000 distinct CDR3 sequences; around 13% were seen once. The sequencing input was blood. All receptors come from a young woman with Graves' hyperthyroidism.

This clonotype has a count of ten or more. The chain employs TRBV12-3 or TRBV12-4 and TRBJ2-1; TRBD2 aligns across 8 bases. The V segment lost 6 bases and the J segment 7 bases; nucleotides outside the gene matches: 11. The CDR3 is made up of 15 amino acids. The CDR3 spells CASSQGLGLFNEQFF. CDR3 in DNA: TGTGCCAGCAGCCAGGGACTAGGTCTTTTTAATGAGCAGTTCTTC.

Many counts were recorded for this clonotype. The CDR3 protein is CASSLDTDEVNTGELFF. CDR3 in DNA: TGTGCCAGCAGCCTTGACACAGACGAAGTGAACACCGGGGAGCTGTTTTTT. This chain links TRBV3-1 with TRBJ2-2; D remains ambiguous. The CDR3 has 17 residues. V dropped 4 bases and J dropped 1 base, with 16 bases sitting between them. Germline V gives CDR1 LGHDT, CDR2 YNNKEL (reference sequence).

This clonotype occurred a few times. This chain uses TRBV11-2 with TRBJ1-2; D is ambiguous. CDR1 SGHAT and CDR2 FQNNGV come from the germline V gene. V lost 5 bases and J lost 9, with 16 bases in between. This CDR3 has 13 residues. CDR3 residues: CASSRRPEASYTF. The CDR3 DNA follows: TGTGCCAGCAGCCGTCGACCAGAGGCAAGCTACACCTTC.

This chain connects TRBV9 to TRBJ1-2; a possible D gene is TRBD1 (5 bases). There are 15 residues in the CDR3. Per germline, CDR1 SGDLS and CDR2 YYNGEE. With 4 bases removed from V and 7 bases from J, the gap between germline ends came to 20 bases. The chain's CDR3 is CASSPTPGTAGGYTF. In DNA form, the CDR3 reads TGTGCCAGCAGCCCTACCCCCGGGACTGCCGGTGGCTACACCTTC. The whole variable domain, remainder taken from reference TRBV9 and TRBJ1-2, is DSGVTQTPKHLITATGQRVTLRCSPRSGDLSVYWYQQSLDQGLQFLIQYYNGEERAKGNILERFSAQQFPDLHSELNLSSLELGDSALYFCASSPTPGTAGGYTFGSGTRLTVV.

The genes are TRBV27 and TRBJ2-7; 13 nucleotides line up with TRBD2. In germline, CDR1 is MNHEY, CDR2 SMNVEV (reference sequence). V lost 6 bases and J lost 5; bases outside the gene matches: 4. The CDR3 covers 14 residues. CDR3 amino acids: CASRRLAGGNEQYF. The DNA of the CDR3 is TGTGCCAGCAGGCGACTAGCGGGAGGAAACGAGCAGTACTTC.

This clonotype showed up many times. This chain connects TRBV7-2 to TRBJ2-3; 10 nucleotides agree with TRBD1. Germline CDR1 SGHTA, CDR2 FQGNSA. V trimming: 4 bases; J trimming: 3 bases; junction bases outside the gene matches: 4. CDR3 length equals 15 residues. CDR3 in DNA: TGTGCCAGCAGCTACGGACAGGGGGGGACAGATACGCAGTATTTT. Translated, it gives CASSYGQGGTDTQYF.

The rearrangement joins TRBV11-1 to TRBJ2-2; 8 nucleotides line up with TRBD1. The germline V gene has CDR1 SGHAT and CDR2 FQDESV (reference sequence). The length of the CDR3 is 16 residues. After removal of 5 bases from V and 2 bases from J, the junction contained 7 bases not matched to a gene. Here the CDR3 DNA reads TGTGCCAGCAGCCTTAGGGACAGGACCAACACCGGGGAGCTGTTTTTT. As protein: CASSLRDRTNTGELFF.

In this sample, this clonotype turned up a few times. The chain has TRBV13 and TRBJ1-2; 12 positions agree with TRBD1. J was trimmed by 5 bases and V by 1 base; bases with no gene match: 5. The germline gives CDR1 PRHDT, CDR2 FYEKMQ (reference sequence). The CDR3 totals 16 residues. The CDR3 DNA follows: TGTGCCAGCAGCTTAGTGTTGGGACAGGGGGCTTATGGCTACACCTTC. This sequence encodes CASSLVLGQGAYGYTF.

This rearrangement joins TRBV28 to TRBJ1-2; tentative D call: TRBD1 (6 bases). This CDR3 has 13 residues. With 4 bases removed from V and 8 bases from J, the gap between germline ends came to 14 bases. Germline V gene lookup returns CDR1 MDHEN and CDR2 SYDVKM. CDR3 loop: CASSSDSLKGYTF. As DNA, the CDR3 is TGTGCCAGCAGTTCGGACAGTCTGAAGGGCTACACCTTC.

This clonotype was found many times. V and J are TRBV30 and TRBJ1-5; 9 positions agree with TRBD1. Unmatched junction bases numbered 9, after V lost 2 bases and J lost 7 bases. This CDR3 has 15 amino acids. Germline-derived CDR1 and CDR2 are GTSNPN and SVGIG (reference sequence). CDR3 DNA sequence: TGTGCCTGGAGTTGGGCGACAGGGGGTTACCAGCCCCAGCATTTT. Its protein product is CAWSWATGGYQPQHF.

This clonotype was seen ten or more times. The V call is TRBV18, the J call TRBJ2-5, with D perhaps TRBD1 or TRBD2 (5 bases each). The germline V gene encodes CDR1 KGHSH and CDR2 LQKENI. The CDR3 totals 13 residues. V was shortened by 3 bases and J by 3 bases, with 8 bases between the two germline ends. Here the CDR3 DNA reads TGTGCCAGCTCACCGAGAGGGGAAGAGACCCAGTACTTC. Protein product: CASSPRGEETQYF.

This clonotype has only a few counts. The V call is TRBV6-6, the J call TRBJ2-2, with D possibly matching TRBD1 (7 bases). The germline V gene has CDR1 MNHNY and CDR2 SVGAGI (reference sequence). Trimming left V 2 bases short and J 1 base short, with 8 bases between. The CDR3 covers 15 residues. DNA for the CDR3: TGTGCCAGCAGTTACCAGGGGGGGAACACCGGGGAGCTGTTTTTT. It yields the protein CASSYQGGNTGELFF.

This clonotype was observed once. CDR3 loop: CSAPSRGGGGGDTGELFF. The CDR3 DNA is TGCAGCGCGCCGAGTAGGGGGGGGGGGGGGGGTGACACCGGGGAGCTGTTTTTT. The genes are TRBV20-1 and TRBJ2-2; a possible D gene is TRBD2 (7 bases). This CDR3 has 18 amino acids. The germline V gene has CDR1 DFQATT and CDR2 SNEGSKA (reference sequence).

The sample holds many counts of this clonotype. The chain couples TRBV7-9 to TRBJ1-5, with a tentative D call TRBD1 (6 bases). CDR1 and CDR2 from the germline V gene are SEHNR and FQNEAQ (reference sequence). The V gene lost 0 bases and the J gene lost 9 bases, with 6 bases spanning the gap. This CDR3 spans 12 amino acids. CDR3 nucleotides: TGTGCCAGCAGCTTAGCACAGGGGCCCCAGCATTTT. Protein sequence: CASSLAQGPQHF.

Ten or more counts support this clonotype. The chain combines TRBV7-2 with TRBJ2-5; D uncertain. Germline CDR1 and CDR2: SGHTA and FQGNSA. The V and J ends lost 5 bases and 5 bases respectively, with 15 bases between them. The CDR3 spans 14 residues. CDR3 coding DNA: TGTGCCAGCAGCAAAATGCCAGGAGTGGAGACCCAGTACTTC. Translating it yields CASSKMPGVETQYF. The full variable domain, with the rest looked up from reference TRBV7-2 and TRBJ2-5, is GAGVSQSPSNKVTEKGKDVELRCDPISGHTALYWYRQSLGQGLEFLIYFQGNSAPDKSGLPSDRFSAERTGGSVSTLTIQRTQQEDSAVYLCASSKMPGVETQYFGPGTRLLVL.

V gene TRBV10-3 combines with J gene TRBJ2-1, with D unclear. Germline lookup yields CDR1 ENHRY and CDR2 SYGVKD. The V and J ends lost 2 bases and 4 bases respectively, with 6 bases between them. This CDR3 region has 13 residues. The chain's CDR3 is CAISENQYNEQFF. In DNA, the CDR3 is TGTGCCATCAGTGAGAACCAGTACAATGAGCAGTTCTTC.

This clonotype came up many times. The chain links TRBV11-2 to TRBJ2-7; 7 nucleotides match TRBD1. Germline V gives CDR1 SGHAT, CDR2 FQNNGV. Trimming at V came to 2 bases and at J to 5 bases, leaving 12 bases not matched to a gene. CDR3 length: 16 amino acids. The CDR3 here is CASSLSRQGRNHEQYF. Written as DNA, the CDR3 is TGTGCCAGCAGCTTATCCCGACAGGGAAGAAACCACGAGCAGTACTTC. The whole variable domain, filled in from reference TRBV11-2 and TRBJ2-7, reads EAGVAQSPRYKIIEKRQSVAFWCNPISGHATLYWYQQILGQGPKLLIQFQNNGVVDDSQLPKDRFSAERLKGVDSTLKIQPAKLEDSAVYLCASSLSRQGRNHEQYFGPGTRLTVT.

The J gene is TRBJ2-3, the V gene TRBV29-1; a weak D match, TRBD2 (7 bases). This CDR3 is 16 amino acids long. Germline V lookup: CDR1 SQVTM, CDR2 ANQGSEA. The V gene lost 1 base and the J gene lost 1 base, with 15 bases spanning the gap. CDR3 nucleotide sequence: TGCAGCGTTGAAGGGGGGCTAGGGAGGGGCACAGATACGCAGTATTTT. Encoded protein: CSVEGGLGRGTDTQYF.

This clonotype was seen repeatedly, ten times or more. Here the CDR3 DNA reads TGTGCCAGCAGTGACCGGGACAGGGGGATGAACACTGAAGCTTTCTTT. It encodes CASSDRDRGMNTEAFF. The chain links TRBV11-2 to TRBJ1-1, with 11 positions matching TRBD1. The CDR3 has 16 residues. From germline, CDR1 is SGHAT and CDR2 FQNNGV. V was clipped by 6 bases and J by 0 bases; unmatched bases: 6. Looking up the rest from reference TRBV11-2 and TRBJ1-1 gives the full variable domain: EAGVAQSPRYKIIEKRQSVAFWCNPISGHATLYWYQQILGQGPKLLIQFQNNGVVDDSQLPKDRFSAERLKGVDSTLKIQPAKLEDSAVYLCASSDRDRGMNTEAFFGQGTRLTVV.

This clonotype was observed at least ten times. The J gene is TRBJ2-3, the V gene TRBV12-3 or TRBV12-4, with TRBD2 as a possible D gene (6 bases). CDR3 length equals 15 residues. V was trimmed by 5 bases and J by 0 bases, leaving 12 bases between them. For the CDR3, the DNA is TGTGCCAGCAGTATAAATAGCGGTAGCACAGATACGCAGTATTTT. Translated, it gives CASSINSGSTDTQYF.

In its sample, this clonotype was seen a few times. The chain employs TRBV20-1 and TRBJ1-5; TRBD1 aligns across 9 bases. Unmatched junction bases numbered 10, after V lost 6 bases and J lost 7 bases. The CDR3 is 14 residues long. Germline values: CDR1 DFQATT, CDR2 SNEGSKA (reference sequence). The CDR3 nucleotides read TGCAGTGCCTCTACAGGGGGCGGGGGCCAGCCCCAGCATTTT. This translates into CSASTGGGGQPQHF.

This clonotype appeared many times. The chain has TRBV7-9 and TRBJ2-1; D possibly uses TRBD1 or TRBD2 (5 bases each). The CDR3 has 17 residues. Trimming pared 3 bases from V and 2 bases from J, leaving 17 bases between. In germline, CDR1 is SEHNR, CDR2 FQNEAQ (reference sequence). DNA for the CDR3: TGTGCCAGCAGCTTTACCATCGGGACGGCAACCTACAATGAGCAGTTCTTC. Protein sequence: CASSFTIGTATYNEQFF.

The gene calls are TRBV19 and TRBJ2-1, with unresolved D. The germline V and J ends were trimmed by 0 bases and 7 bases, with 16 bases remaining between them. The length of the CDR3 is 16 residues. The germline V gene encodes CDR1 LNHDA and CDR2 SQIVND (reference sequence). The chain's CDR3 is CASSIDRSAEANEQFF. The DNA of the CDR3 is TGTGCCAGTAGTATAGATAGGTCCGCCGAGGCTAATGAGCAGTTCTTC.

The chain is built from TRBV4-1 and TRBJ2-1; 13 bases agree with TRBD2. J gave up 7 bases and V 1 base, and 7 bases lay outside the gene matches. The CDR3 has 17 residues. The germline CDR1 and CDR2 sequences are MGHRA and YSYEKL. DNA for the CDR3: TGCGCCAGCAGCCAAGGAGGGACTAGCGGGACAAGGAATGAGCAGTTCTTC. The encoded protein is CASSQGGTSGTRNEQFF.

The rearrangement joins TRBV12-3 or TRBV12-4 to TRBJ1-6, with D hard to call. V was shortened by 7 bases and J by 6 bases, with 10 bases between the two germline ends. The CDR3 spans 13 residues. Here the CDR3 reads CASTMGSNSPLHF. In DNA, the CDR3 is TGTGCCAGCACCATGGGATCTAATTCACCCCTCCACTTT.

The DNA for the CDR3 is TGTGCCAGTAGCAGAGGGGAAGCTGAAAAACTGTTTTTT. Amino acid sequence: CASSRGEAEKLFF. V and J are TRBV19 and TRBJ1-4; TRBD1 is a possible D gene (5 bases). The germline CDR1 and CDR2 sequences are LNHDA and SQIVND (reference sequence). V was clipped by 6 bases and J by 7 bases, with 12 bases between them. The CDR3 runs to 13 residues.

The J gene is TRBJ2-5, the V gene TRBV6-2 or TRBV6-3; D is perhaps TRBD2 (6 bases). Deletions cut 0 bases from V and 6 bases from J, with 14 bases between. This CDR3 comprises 15 residues. Germline V CDR1 and CDR2: MNHEY, SVGEGT. Here the CDR3 DNA reads TGTGCCAGCAGTTACTCGGGTGGAGGGCTAAAGACCCAGTACTTC. As protein: CASSYSGGGLKTQYF.

CDR3 in amino acids: CASRKGTHSYEQYF. CDR3 bases: TGTGCCAGCAGAAAAGGGACGCACTCCTACGAGCAGTACTTC. The rearrangement uses TRBV6-1 and TRBJ2-7; D assignment may be TRBD1 or TRBD2 (5 bases each). The CDR3 is 14 amino acids. CDR1 MNHNS and CDR2 SASEGT come from the germline V gene. The V end was cut by 6 bases, the J end by 0 bases, with 12 bases between.

This chain joins TRBV10-3 and TRBJ1-3; 12 nucleotides agree with TRBD1. The junction had 4 bases not matched to a gene; V was cut back by 6 bases and J by 4 bases. CDR3 length equals 15 residues. From germline, CDR1 is ENHRY and CDR2 SYGVKD. The CDR3 region has the DNA TGTGCCATCAGGGGACAGGGGGCGAGCGGAAACACCATATATTTT. Translated, it gives CAIRGQGASGNTIYF.

This clonotype was detected many times. The chain is built from TRBV12-3 or TRBV12-4 and TRBJ1-5; D is uncertain. Trimming shortened V by 2 bases and J by 3 bases, and 5 bases separated the two germline ends. The CDR3 runs 13 residues. CDR3 amino acids: CASSLSDNQPQHF. The DNA of the CDR3 is TGTGCCAGCAGTTTAAGCGACAATCAGCCCCAGCATTTT.

This clonotype was detected many times. This chain uses TRBV5-1 with TRBJ2-7; tentative D call: TRBD2 (5 bases). V was cut by 3 bases and J by 2 bases, with 9 bases left in between. CDR3 length: 13 amino acids. CDR1 is SGHRS and CDR2 is YFSETQ in the germline V gene. The CDR3 region is CASSSTGTYEQYF. The CDR3 DNA follows: TGCGCCAGCAGCTCGACGGGAACCTACGAGCAGTACTTC.